This entry describes one TCR beta chain. Its antigen is not known. This sample is part of a study of CXCR3-negative and CXCR3-positive naive CD8 T cells. Background on the study: Roughly 135 million TRB reads were obtained overall (about 1.5 +/- 0.3 million per library).

Germline assignment: CDR1 SGDLS and CDR2 YYNGEE. The CDR3 runs to 15 residues. The authors made the TRB cDNA libraries by 5' RACE using UMI labels. TCRdb reanalyzed the 5' RACE reads and collapses them to one entry per CDR3 protein, without DNA. This table holds roughly 56,000 distinct CDR3 sequences. Overall study findings and caveats: Hydrophobicity of TRB CDR3s was greater in CXCR3-positive naive cells than in CXCR3-negative naive cells.

The J gene is TRBJ1-6, the V gene TRBV9. This clonotype was sampled from a human donor in good health. Some clones in this sample may be carry-over from other donors' samples. Material: naive CXCR3- CD8+ T cells from blood. Stated subset: CD45RO-CCR7+CD27+CD95- naive CD8+ T cells lacking CXCR3 (TNR3-). The CDR3 sequence: CASSSPTSGNSPLHF. The full variable domain, completed using reference TRBV9 and TRBJ1-6, is DSGVTQTPKHLITATGQRVTLRCSPRSGDLSVYWYQQSLDQGLQFLIQYYNGEERAKGNILERFSAQQFPDLHSELNLSSLELGDSALYFCASSSPTSGNSPLHFGNGTRLTVT.